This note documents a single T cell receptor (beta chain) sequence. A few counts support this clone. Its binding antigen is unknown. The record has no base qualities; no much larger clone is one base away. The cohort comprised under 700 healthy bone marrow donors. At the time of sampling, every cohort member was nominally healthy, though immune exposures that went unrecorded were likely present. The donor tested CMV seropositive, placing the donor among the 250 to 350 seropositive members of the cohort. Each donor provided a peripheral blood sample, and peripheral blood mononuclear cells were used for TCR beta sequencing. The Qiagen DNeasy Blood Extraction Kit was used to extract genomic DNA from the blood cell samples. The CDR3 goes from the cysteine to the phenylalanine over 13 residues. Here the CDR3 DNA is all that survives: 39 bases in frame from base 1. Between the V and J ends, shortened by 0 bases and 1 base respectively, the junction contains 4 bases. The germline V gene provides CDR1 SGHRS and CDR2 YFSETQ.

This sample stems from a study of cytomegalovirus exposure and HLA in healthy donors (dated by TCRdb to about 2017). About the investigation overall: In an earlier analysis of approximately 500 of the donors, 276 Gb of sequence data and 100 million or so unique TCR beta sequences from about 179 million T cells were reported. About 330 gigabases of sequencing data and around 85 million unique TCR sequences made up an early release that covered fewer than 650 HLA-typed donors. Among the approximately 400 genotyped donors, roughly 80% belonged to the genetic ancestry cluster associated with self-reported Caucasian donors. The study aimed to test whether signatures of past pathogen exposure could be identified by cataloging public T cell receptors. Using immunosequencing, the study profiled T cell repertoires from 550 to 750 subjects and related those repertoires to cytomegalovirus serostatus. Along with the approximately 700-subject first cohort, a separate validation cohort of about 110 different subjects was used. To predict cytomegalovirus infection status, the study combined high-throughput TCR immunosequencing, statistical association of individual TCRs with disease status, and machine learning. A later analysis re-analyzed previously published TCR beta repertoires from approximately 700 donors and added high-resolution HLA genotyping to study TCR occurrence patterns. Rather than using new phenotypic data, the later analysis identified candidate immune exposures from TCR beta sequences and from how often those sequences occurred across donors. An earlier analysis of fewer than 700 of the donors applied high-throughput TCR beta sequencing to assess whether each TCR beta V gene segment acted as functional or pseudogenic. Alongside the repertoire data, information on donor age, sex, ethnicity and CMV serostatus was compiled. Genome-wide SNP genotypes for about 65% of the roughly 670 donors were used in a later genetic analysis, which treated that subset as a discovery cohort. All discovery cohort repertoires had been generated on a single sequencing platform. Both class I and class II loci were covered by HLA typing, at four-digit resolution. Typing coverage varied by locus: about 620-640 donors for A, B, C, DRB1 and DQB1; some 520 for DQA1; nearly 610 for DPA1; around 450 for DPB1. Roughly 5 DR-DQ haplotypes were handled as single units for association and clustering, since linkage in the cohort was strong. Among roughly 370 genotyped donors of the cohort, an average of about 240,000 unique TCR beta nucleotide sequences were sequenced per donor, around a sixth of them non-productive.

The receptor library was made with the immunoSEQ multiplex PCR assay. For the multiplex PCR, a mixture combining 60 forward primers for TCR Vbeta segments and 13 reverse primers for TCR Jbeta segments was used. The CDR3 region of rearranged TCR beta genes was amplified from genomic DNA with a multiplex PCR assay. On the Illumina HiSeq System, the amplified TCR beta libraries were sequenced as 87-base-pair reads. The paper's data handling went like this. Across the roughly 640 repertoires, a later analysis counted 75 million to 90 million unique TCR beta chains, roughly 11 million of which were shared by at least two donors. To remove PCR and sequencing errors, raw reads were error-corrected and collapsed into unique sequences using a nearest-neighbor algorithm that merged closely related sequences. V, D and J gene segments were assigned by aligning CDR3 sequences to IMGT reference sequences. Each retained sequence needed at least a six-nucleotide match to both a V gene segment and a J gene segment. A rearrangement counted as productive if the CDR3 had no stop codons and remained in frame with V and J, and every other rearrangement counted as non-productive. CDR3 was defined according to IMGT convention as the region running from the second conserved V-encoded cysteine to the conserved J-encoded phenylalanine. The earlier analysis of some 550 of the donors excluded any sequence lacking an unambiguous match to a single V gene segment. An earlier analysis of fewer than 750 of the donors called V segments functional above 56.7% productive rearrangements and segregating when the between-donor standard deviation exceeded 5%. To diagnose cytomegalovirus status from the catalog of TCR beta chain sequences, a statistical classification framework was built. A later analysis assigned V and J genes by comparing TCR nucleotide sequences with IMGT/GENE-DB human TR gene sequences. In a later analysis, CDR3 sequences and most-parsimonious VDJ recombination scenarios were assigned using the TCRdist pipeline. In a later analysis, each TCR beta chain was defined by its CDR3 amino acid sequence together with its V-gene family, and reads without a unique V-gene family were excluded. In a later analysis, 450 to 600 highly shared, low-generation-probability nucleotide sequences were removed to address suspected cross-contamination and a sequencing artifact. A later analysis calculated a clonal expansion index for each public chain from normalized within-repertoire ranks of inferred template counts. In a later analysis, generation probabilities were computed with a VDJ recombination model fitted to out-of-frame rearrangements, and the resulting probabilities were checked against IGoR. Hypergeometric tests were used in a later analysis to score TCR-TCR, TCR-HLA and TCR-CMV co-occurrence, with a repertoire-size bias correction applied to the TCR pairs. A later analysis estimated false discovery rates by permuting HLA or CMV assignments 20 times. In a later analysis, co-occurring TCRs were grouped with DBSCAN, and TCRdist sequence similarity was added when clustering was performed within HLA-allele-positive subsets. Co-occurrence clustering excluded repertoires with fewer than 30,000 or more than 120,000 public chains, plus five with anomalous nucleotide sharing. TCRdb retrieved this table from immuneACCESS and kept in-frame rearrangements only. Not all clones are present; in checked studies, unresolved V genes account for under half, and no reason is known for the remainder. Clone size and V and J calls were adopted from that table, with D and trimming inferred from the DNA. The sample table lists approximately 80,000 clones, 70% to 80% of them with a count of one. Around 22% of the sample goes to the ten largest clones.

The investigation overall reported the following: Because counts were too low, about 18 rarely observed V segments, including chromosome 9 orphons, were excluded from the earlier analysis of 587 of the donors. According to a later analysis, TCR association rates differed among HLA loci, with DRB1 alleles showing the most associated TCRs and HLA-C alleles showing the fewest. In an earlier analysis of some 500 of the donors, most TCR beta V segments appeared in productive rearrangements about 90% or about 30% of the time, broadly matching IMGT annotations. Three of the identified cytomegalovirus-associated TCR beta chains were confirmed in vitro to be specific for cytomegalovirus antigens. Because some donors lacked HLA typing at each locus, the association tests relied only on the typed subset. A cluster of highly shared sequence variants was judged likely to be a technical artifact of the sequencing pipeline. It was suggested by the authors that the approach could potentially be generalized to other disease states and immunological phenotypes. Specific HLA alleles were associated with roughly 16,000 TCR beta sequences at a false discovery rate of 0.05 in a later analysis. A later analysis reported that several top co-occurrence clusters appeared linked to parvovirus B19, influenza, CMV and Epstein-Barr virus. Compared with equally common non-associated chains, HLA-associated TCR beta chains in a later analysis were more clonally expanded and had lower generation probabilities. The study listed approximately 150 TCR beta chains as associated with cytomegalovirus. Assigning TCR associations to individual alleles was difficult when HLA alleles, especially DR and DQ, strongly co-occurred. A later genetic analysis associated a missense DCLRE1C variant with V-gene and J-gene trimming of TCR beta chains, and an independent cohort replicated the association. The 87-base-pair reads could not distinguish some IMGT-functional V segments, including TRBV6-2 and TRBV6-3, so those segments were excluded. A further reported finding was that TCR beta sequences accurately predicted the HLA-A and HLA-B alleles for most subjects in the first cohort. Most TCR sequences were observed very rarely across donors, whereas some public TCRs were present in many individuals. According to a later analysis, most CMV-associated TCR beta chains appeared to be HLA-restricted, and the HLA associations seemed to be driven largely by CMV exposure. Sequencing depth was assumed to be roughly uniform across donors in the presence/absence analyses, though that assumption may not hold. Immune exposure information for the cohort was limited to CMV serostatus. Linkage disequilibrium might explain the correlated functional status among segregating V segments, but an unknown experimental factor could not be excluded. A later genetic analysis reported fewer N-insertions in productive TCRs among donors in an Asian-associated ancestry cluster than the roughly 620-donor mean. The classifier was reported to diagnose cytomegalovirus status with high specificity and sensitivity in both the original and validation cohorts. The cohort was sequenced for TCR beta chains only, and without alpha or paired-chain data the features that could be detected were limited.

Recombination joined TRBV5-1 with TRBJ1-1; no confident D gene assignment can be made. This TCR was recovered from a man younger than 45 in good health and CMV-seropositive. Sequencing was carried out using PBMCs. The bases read TGCGCCAGCAGCTTGGAGCGGAACACTGAAGCTTTCTTT. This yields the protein CASSLERNTEAFF.